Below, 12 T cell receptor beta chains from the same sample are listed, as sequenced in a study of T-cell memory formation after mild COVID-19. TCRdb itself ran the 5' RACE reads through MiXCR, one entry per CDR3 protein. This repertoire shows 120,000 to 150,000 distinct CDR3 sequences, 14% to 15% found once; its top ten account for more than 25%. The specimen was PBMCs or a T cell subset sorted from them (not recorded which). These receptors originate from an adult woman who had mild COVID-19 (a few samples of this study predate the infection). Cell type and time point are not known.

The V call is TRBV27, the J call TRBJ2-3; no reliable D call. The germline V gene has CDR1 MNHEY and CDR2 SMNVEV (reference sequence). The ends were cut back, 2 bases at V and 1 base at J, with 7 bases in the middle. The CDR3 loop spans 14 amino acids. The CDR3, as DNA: TGTGCCAGCAGTTTAGTGCAGGGCACAGATACGCAGTATTTT. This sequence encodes CASSLVQGTDTQYF.

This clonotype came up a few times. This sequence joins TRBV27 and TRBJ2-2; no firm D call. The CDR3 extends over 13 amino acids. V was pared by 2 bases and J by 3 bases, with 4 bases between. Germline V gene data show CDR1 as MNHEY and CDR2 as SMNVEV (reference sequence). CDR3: CASSLMDTGELFF. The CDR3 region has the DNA TGTGCCAGCAGTTTAATGGACACCGGGGAGCTGTTTTTT.

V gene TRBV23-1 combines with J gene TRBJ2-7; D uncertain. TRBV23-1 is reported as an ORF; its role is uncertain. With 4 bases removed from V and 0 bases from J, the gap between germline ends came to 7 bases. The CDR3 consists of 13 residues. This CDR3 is CASSPGNSYEQYF. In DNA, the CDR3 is TGCGCCAGCAGTCCTGGGAACTCCTACGAGCAGTACTTC.

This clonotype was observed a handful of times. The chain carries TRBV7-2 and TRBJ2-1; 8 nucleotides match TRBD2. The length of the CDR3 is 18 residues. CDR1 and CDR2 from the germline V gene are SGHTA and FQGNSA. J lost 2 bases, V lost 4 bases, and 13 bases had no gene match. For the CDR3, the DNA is TGTGCCAGCAGCTCACATCGGACTAGCCCGACCACCTACAATGAGCAGTTCTTC. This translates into CASSSHRTSPTTYNEQFF.

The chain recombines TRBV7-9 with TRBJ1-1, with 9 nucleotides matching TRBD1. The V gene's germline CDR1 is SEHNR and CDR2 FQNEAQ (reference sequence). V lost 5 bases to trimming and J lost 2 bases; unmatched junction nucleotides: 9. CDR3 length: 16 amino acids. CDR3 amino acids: CASSQSTGGINTEAFF. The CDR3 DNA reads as TGTGCCAGCAGCCAGTCGACAGGGGGTATAAACACTGAAGCTTTCTTT.

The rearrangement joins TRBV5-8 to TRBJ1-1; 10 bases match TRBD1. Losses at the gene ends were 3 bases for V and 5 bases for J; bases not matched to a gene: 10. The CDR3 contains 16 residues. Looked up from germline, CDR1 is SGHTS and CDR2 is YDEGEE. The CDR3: CASSSPGTGVWTEAFF. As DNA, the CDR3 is TGTGCCAGCAGCTCCCCCGGGACAGGGGTGTGGACTGAAGCTTTCTTT. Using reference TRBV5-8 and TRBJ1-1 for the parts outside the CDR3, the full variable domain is EAGVTQSPTHLIKTRGQQATLRCSPISGHTSVYWYQQALGLGLQFLLWYDEGEERNRGNFPPRFSGRQFPNYSSELNVNALELEDSALYLCASSSPGTGVWTEAFFGQGTRLTVV.

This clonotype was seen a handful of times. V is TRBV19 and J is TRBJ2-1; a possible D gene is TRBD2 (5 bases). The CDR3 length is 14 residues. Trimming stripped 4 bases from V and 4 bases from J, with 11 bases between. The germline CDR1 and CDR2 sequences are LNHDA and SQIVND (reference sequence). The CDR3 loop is CASSKRQSYNEQFF. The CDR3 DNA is TGTGCCAGTAGTAAGCGGCAGAGTTACAATGAGCAGTTCTTC. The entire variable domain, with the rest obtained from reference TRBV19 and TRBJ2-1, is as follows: DGGITQSPKYLFRKEGQNVTLSCEQNLNHDAMYWYRQDPGQGLRLIYYSQIVNDFQKGDIAEGYSVSREKKESFPLTVTSAQKNPTAFYLCASSKRQSYNEQFFGPGTRLTVL.

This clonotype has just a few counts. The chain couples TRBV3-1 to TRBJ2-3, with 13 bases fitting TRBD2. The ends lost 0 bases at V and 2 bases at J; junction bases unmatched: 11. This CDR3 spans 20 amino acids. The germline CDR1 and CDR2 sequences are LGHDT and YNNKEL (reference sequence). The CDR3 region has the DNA TGTGCCAGCAGCCAAGAGGTCGGACTAGCGGGAGTTTCCCACACAGATACGCAGTATTTT. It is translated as CASSQEVGLAGVSHTDTQYF.

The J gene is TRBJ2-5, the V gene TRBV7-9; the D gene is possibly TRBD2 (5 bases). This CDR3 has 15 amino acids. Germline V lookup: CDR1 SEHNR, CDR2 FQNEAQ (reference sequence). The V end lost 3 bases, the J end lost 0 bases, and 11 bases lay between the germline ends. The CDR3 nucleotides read TGTGCCAGCAGCTTCGATGAGGACTACCAAGAGACCCAGTACTTC. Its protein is CASSFDEDYQETQYF.

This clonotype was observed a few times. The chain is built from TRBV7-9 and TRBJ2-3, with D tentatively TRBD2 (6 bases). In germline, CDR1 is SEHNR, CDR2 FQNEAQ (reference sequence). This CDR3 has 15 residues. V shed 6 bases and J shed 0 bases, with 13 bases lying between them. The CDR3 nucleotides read TGTGCCAGCAGGCTACACGGGACTAGCACAGATACGCAGTATTTT. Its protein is CASRLHGTSTDTQYF.

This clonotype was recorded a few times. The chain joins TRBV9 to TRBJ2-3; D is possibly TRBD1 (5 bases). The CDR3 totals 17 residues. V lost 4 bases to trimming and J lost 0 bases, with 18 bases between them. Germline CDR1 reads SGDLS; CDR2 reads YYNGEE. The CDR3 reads CASSFSRAPTSTDTQYF. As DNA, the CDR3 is TGTGCCAGCAGCTTCAGCAGGGCCCCAACTAGCACAGATACGCAGTATTTT.

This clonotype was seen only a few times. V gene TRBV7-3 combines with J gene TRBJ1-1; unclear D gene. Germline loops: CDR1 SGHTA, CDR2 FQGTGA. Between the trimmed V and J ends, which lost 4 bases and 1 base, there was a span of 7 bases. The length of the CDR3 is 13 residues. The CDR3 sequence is CASSSWGNTEAFF. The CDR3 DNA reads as TGTGCCAGCAGCTCCTGGGGGAACACTGAAGCTTTCTTT.